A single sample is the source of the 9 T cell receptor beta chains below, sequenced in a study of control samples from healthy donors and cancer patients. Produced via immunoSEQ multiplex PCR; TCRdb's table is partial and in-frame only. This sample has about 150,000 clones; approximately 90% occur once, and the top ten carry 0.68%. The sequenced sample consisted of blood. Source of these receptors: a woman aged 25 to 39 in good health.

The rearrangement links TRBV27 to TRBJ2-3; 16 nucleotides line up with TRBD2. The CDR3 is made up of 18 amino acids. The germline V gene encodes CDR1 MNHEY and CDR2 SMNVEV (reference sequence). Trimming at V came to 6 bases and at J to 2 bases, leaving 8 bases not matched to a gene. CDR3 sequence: CASRVPGLAGGPTDTQYF. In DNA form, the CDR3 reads TGTGCCAGCAGGGTACCGGGACTAGCGGGAGGGCCCACAGATACGCAGTATTTT.

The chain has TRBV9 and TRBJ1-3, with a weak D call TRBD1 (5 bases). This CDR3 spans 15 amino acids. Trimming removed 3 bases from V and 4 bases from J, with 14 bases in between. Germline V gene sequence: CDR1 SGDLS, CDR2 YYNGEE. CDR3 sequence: CASSADGGAGNTIYF. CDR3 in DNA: TGTGCCAGCAGCGCCGATGGTGGGGCCGGAAACACCATATATTTT. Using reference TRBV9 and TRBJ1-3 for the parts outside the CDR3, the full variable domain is DSGVTQTPKHLITATGQRVTLRCSPRSGDLSVYWYQQSLDQGLQFLIQYYNGEERAKGNILERFSAQQFPDLHSELNLSSLELGDSALYFCASSADGGAGNTIYFGEGSWLTVV.

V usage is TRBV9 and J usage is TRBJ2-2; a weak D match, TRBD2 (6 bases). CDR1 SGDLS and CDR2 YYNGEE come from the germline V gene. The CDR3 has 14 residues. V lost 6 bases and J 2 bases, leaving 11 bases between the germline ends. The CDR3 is CASKTSSNTGELFF. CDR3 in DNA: TGTGCCAGCAAGACTAGTTCAAACACCGGGGAGCTGTTTTTT.

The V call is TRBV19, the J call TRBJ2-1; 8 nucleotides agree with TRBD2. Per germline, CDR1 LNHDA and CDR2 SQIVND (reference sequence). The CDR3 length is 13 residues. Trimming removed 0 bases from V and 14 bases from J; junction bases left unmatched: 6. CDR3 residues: CASSIDPAGGEFF. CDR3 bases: TGTGCCAGTAGTATAGATCCCGCGGGAGGCGAGTTCTTC.

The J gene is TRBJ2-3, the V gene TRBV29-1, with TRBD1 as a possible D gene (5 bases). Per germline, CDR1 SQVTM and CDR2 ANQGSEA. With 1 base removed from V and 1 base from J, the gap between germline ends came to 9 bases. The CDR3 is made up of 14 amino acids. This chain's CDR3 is CSVEAGQRTDTQYF. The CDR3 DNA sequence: TGCAGCGTTGAAGCAGGGCAACGCACAGATACGCAGTATTTT.

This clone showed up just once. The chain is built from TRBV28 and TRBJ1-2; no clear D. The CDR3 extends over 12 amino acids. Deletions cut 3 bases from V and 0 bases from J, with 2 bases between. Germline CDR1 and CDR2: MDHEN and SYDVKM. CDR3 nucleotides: TGTGCCAGCAGTTTCACTAACTATGGCTACACCTTC. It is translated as CASSFTNYGYTF.

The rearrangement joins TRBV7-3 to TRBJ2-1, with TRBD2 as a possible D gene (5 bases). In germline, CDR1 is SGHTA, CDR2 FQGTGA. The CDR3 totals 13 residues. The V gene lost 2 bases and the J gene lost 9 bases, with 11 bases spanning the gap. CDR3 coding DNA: TGTGCCAGCAGCTTACAGCGGCCTGGTGAGCAGTTCTTC. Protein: CASSLQRPGEQFF.

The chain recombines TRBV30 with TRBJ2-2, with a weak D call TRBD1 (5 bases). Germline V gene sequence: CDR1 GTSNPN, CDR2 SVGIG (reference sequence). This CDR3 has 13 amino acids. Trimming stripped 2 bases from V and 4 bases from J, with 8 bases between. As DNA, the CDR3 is TGTGCCTGGAGTCCCACAGGCACCGGGGAGCTGTTTTTT. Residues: CAWSPTGTGELFF.

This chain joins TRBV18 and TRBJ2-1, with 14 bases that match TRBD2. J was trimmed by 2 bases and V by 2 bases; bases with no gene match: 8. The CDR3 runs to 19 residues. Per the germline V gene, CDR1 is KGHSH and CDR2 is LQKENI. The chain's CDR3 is CASSPGTSGRAPPYNEQFF. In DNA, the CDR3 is TGTGCCAGCTCACCAGGGACTAGCGGGAGAGCCCCCCCCTACAATGAGCAGTTCTTC.